A single sample is the source of the 5 T cell receptor beta chains below, sequenced in a study of blood T cell repertoires in COVID-19 (dated by TCRdb to 2020 to 2022). To prepare the library, the immunoSEQ multiplex PCR assay was applied. Held by TCRdb, this immuneACCESS table contains in-frame sequences only and omits some clones. Under half of the omission traces to an unresolved V gene where checked; the cause of the rest is unknown. The sample includes 43,000 or so clones, with about 80% observed a single time. The top ten clonotypes cover more than 20% of the sample. The sequenced material came from peripheral blood. The receptors here all came from a woman aged 60-75 years with acute or convalescent COVID-19.

The chain uses TRBV5-1 and TRBJ2-1; 7 nucleotides agree with TRBD1. V lost 4 bases to trimming and J lost 0 bases; unmatched junction nucleotides: 4. CDR3 length equals 15 residues. CDR1 SGHRS and CDR2 YFSETQ come from the germline V gene. The CDR3 reads CASSTDRASYNEQFF. The CDR3 nucleotides read TGCGCCAGCAGCACCGACAGGGCCTCCTACAATGAGCAGTTCTTC.

This clone ranks as large. The chain links TRBV13 to TRBJ2-7, with D maybe TRBD1 (6 bases). V lost 2 bases and J 2 bases, leaving 13 bases between the germline ends. Germline assignment: CDR1 PRHDT and CDR2 FYEKMQ (reference sequence). This CDR3 comprises 15 residues. The DNA of the CDR3 is TGTGCCAGCAGCTTAATGGGGGCTACCCCCTACGAGCAGTACTTC. Its protein is CASSLMGATPYEQYF.

CDR3 in DNA: TGCAGTGCTAGTGCTACAGGGACCTACGAGCAGTACTTC. Amino acid sequence: CSASATGTYEQYF. The chain joins TRBV20-1 to TRBJ2-7; TRBD1 might be the D (6 bases). Trimming pared 3 bases from V and 2 bases from J, leaving 11 bases between. The CDR3 length is 13 residues. From germline, CDR1 is DFQATT and CDR2 SNEGSKA (reference sequence).

This sequence joins TRBV27 and TRBJ1-6, with D tentatively TRBD1 (5 bases). Per germline, CDR1 MNHEY and CDR2 SMNVEV (reference sequence). The CDR3 spans 15 residues. The V end was cut by 4 bases, the J end by 6 bases, with 13 bases between. The CDR3: CASSSQDRGNSPLHF. The CDR3 DNA sequence: TGTGCCAGCAGTTCCCAAGACAGAGGTAATTCACCCCTCCACTTT.

The chain uses TRBV10-3 and TRBJ1-2; 7 bases fit TRBD1. The CDR3 is 12 amino acids. After removal of 6 bases from V and 8 bases from J, the junction contained 6 bases not matched to a gene. Germline CDR1 reads ENHRY; CDR2 reads SYGVKD. The DNA of the CDR3 is TGTGCCATCAGCCCCAGGGGGAAGGGCTACACCTTC. This translates into CAISPRGKGYTF.